The source of this T cell receptor beta chain is a study of cytomegalovirus exposure and HLA in healthy donors. Per germline, CDR1 SGDLS and CDR2 YYNGEE. The CDR3 spans 17 residues. After removal of 3 bases from V and 3 bases from J, the junction contained 9 bases not matched to a gene. Use of 60 Vbeta and 13 Jbeta primers characterized the PCR. The repertoire was sequenced with immunoSEQ multiplex PCR; TCRdb's copy has only in-frame clones and lacks some. In the table there are more than 150,000 clones, almost 80% of which are singletons. The chain carries TRBV9 and TRBJ2-1; 10 nucleotides match TRBD2. Source material: PBMCs. The clonotype was recovered from a man between 50 and 59 years old in good health and CMV-seropositive. CDR3 sequence: CASSGGVAGGIYNEQFF. For the CDR3, the DNA is TGTGCCAGCAGCGGTGGAGTAGCGGGGGGAATCTACAATGAGCAGTTCTTC.